What follows are 5 T cell receptor beta chains derived from one specimen sequenced in a study of shared clonotypes between healthy human individuals. The protocol was immunoSEQ multiplex PCR, while the TCRdb copy is restricted to in-frame clones and leaves out a portion. The table has a few million clones, more than 85% seen once. Sequenced input: naive CD4+ T cells from PBMCs. Subset reported: CD45RA+ positively selected. These receptors were obtained from a man aged 18 to 30 in good health. Some clones in this sample may be carry-over from other donors' samples.

The chain links TRBV27 to TRBJ2-7; TRBD1 agrees at 8 bases. The CDR3 is made up of 15 amino acids. V trimming: 5 bases; J trimming: 7 bases; junction bases outside the gene matches: 13. The germline V gene has CDR1 MNHEY and CDR2 SMNVEV (reference sequence). The chain's CDR3 is CASSPSGTGGLEQYF. The CDR3 nucleotides are TGTGCCAGCAGTCCATCCGGGACAGGAGGCCTAGAGCAGTACTTC.

This chain joins TRBV9 and TRBJ2-7; D is possibly TRBD1 (5 bases). The CDR3 is 18 residues long. CDR1 SGDLS and CDR2 YYNGEE come from the germline V gene. V shed 6 bases and J shed 2 bases, with 27 bases lying between them. The CDR3, as DNA: TGTGCCAGCAACAACTCCCCCGGTGGGGCAGGAGCAGCCTACGAGCAGTACTTC. It yields the protein CASNNSPGGAGAAYEQYF.

The chain has TRBV25-1 and TRBJ1-1, with D tentatively TRBD1 (5 bases). V lost 10 bases and J lost 3, with 12 bases in between. This CDR3 is 12 amino acids long. Germline V gene data show CDR1 as MGHDK and CDR2 as SYGVNS. The CDR3 nucleotides read TGTGCCACCCGTCGGGGACACACTGAAGCTTTCTTT. It codes for CATRRGHTEAFF.

The chain combines TRBV19 with TRBJ2-7, with TRBD2 matching 8 bases. Germline V gene sequence: CDR1 LNHDA, CDR2 SQIVND (reference sequence). Trimming at V came to 5 bases and at J to 3 bases, leaving 6 bases not matched to a gene. This CDR3 has 14 residues. This CDR3 is CASSQNGRGYEQYF. DNA of the CDR3: TGTGCCAGTAGTCAAAACGGGAGGGGCTACGAGCAGTACTTC. The whole variable domain, remainder taken from reference TRBV19 and TRBJ2-7, is DGGITQSPKYLFRKEGQNVTLSCEQNLNHDAMYWYRQDPGQGLRLIYYSQIVNDFQKGDIAEGYSVSREKKESFPLTVTSAQKNPTAFYLCASSQNGRGYEQYFGPGTRLTVT.

This chain joins TRBV2 and TRBJ2-3; 9 bases are a match to TRBD2. Germline-derived CDR1 and CDR2 are SNHLY and FYNNEI. There are 15 residues in the CDR3. Germline trimming cut 6 bases from V and 3 bases from J; bases unmatched to any gene: 7. The CDR3: CASSVAGVGTDTQYF. CDR3 coding DNA: TGTGCCAGCAGCGTAGCGGGAGTGGGTACAGATACGCAGTATTTT.